The 24 T cell receptor beta chains presented below share a single source sample, sequenced in a study of CD8 T cells in ankylosing spondylitis. The study's findings and limits: The study identified a TCR beta motif of roughly eight highly homologous variants that appeared characteristic of ankylosing spondylitis blood.

MiXCR, run by TCRdb on the 5' RACE reads, gives a single entry per CDR3 protein. The sample contains approximately 540,000 distinct CDR3 sequences, roughly 13% of which appear only once. No cognate antigen is known for these TCRs. The sequencing input was blood, either unsorted or a sorted T cell fraction (not recorded which). The receptors derive from a male donor with ankylosing spondylitis.

This clonotype appeared a few times. This chain joins TRBV7-2 and TRBJ1-1; weak D call: TRBD1 (5 bases). The CDR3 consists of 15 residues. V shed 1 base and J shed 3 bases, with 12 bases lying between them. From germline, CDR1 is SGHTA and CDR2 FQGNSA. The CDR3 protein is CASSLGAPGDTEAFF. In nucleotides, the CDR3 is TGTGCCAGCAGCTTAGGGGCCCCGGGGGACACTGAAGCTTTCTTT.

This clonotype was seen at least ten times. The chain employs TRBV29-1 and TRBJ1-2, with TRBD1 matching over 8 bases. The ends lost 4 bases at V and 3 bases at J; junction bases unmatched: 4. CDR1 and CDR2 from the germline V gene are SQVTM and ANQGSEA. The CDR3 spans 13 residues. The CDR3, as DNA: TGCAGCGTTGGGACAGGGCGTGACTATGGCTACACCTTC. It is translated as CSVGTGRDYGYTF.

This clonotype appeared many times. This rearrangement joins TRBV20-1 to TRBJ2-1, with 7 bases that match TRBD1. This CDR3 contains 14 residues. From germline, CDR1 is DFQATT and CDR2 SNEGSKA (reference sequence). Trimming took 5 bases from V and 6 from J; bases not matched to a gene: 10. The CDR3 region has the DNA TGCAGTGCTCTACAGGGGAGCGTCTCCAATGAGCAGTTCTTC. It yields the protein CSALQGSVSNEQFF.

This clonotype occurred a few times. The chain employs TRBV7-9 and TRBJ1-1, with 8 bases aligning to TRBD1. There are 17 residues in the CDR3. The germline V gene has CDR1 SEHNR and CDR2 FQNEAQ (reference sequence). Trimming removed 0 bases from V and 1 base from J; junction bases left unmatched: 7. The CDR3 loop reads CASSLALAGTGNTEAFF. CDR3 DNA: TGTGCCAGCAGCTTAGCCTTAGCCGGGACAGGGAACACTGAAGCTTTCTTT.

The V and J genes are TRBV12-3 or TRBV12-4 and TRBJ1-5, with TRBD1 matching 9 bases. The CDR3 covers 16 residues. J lost 7 bases, V lost 3 bases, and 10 bases had no gene match. The CDR3 nucleotides are TGTGCCAGCAGTTTGACAGGGGGATTGCCCTCCCAGCCCCAGCATTTT. Protein product: CASSLTGGLPSQPQHF.

The V call is TRBV9, the J call TRBJ2-2, with a weak D call TRBD2 (5 bases). Germline CDR1 SGDLS, CDR2 YYNGEE. The CDR3 loop spans 15 amino acids. V lost 3 bases and J lost 6, with 15 bases in between. The CDR3 nucleotides read TGTGCCAGCAGCGGGACCCCTAGCTCCGCCGGGGAGCTGTTTTTT. Translating gives CASSGTPSSAGELFF.

The chain carries TRBV5-1 and TRBJ1-2; 7 bases are a match to TRBD1. The CDR3 extends over 15 amino acids. V was clipped by 2 bases and J by 0 bases; unmatched bases: 4. In germline, CDR1 is SGHRS, CDR2 YFSETQ. CDR3 bases: TGCGCCAGCAGCTTTGGGACAGCCTCTAACTATGGCTACACCTTC. Amino acids: CASSFGTASNYGYTF.

This clonotype has ten or more counts. The chain links TRBV2 to TRBJ2-7; D tentatively reads TRBD1 or TRBD2 (5 bases each). Germline V gene data show CDR1 as SNHLY and CDR2 as FYNNEI. V dropped 7 bases and J dropped 5 bases, with 21 bases sitting between them. The CDR3 runs 15 residues. Here the CDR3 DNA reads TGTGCCAGCACGCAGGGACCTCCTACGAGCAACGAGCAGTACTTC. The encoded protein is CASTQGPPTSNEQYF.

This clonotype was seen a handful of times. This chain links TRBV12-3 or TRBV12-4 with TRBJ2-6; the D is unclear. Trimming left V 6 bases short and J 12 bases short, with 18 bases between. This CDR3 region has 14 residues. The CDR3 DNA is TGTGCCAGCAGCCAAGCTACTCCCGTAGGCGTCCTGACTTTC. Translated: CASSQATPVGVLTF.

The chain recombines TRBV27 with TRBJ1-1; 9 bases agree with TRBD1. Germline V CDR1 and CDR2: MNHEY, SMNVEV (reference sequence). V lost 3 bases and J lost 7; bases outside the gene matches: 6. This CDR3 region has 14 residues. CDR3 bases: TGTGCCAGCAGTTTGGGGACAGGGCTTGGTGAAGCTTTCTTT. It translates to CASSLGTGLGEAFF.

J is TRBJ2-1 and V is TRBV7-9; no firm D call. Trimming stripped 3 bases from V and 0 bases from J, with 12 bases between. The germline CDR1 and CDR2 sequences are SEHNR and FQNEAQ (reference sequence). This CDR3 spans 16 amino acids. For the CDR3, the DNA is TGTGCCAGCAGCTTTGTACGGGCGTCCTCCTACAATGAGCAGTTCTTC. Residues: CASSFVRASSYNEQFF.

This clonotype was recorded a few times. CDR3 in amino acids: CASSHGPTVHEQYF. DNA of the CDR3: TGTGCCAGCAGCCACGGTCCCACAGTTCACGAGCAGTACTTC. This rearrangement joins TRBV3-1 to TRBJ2-7, with D unresolved. Looked up from germline, CDR1 is LGHDT and CDR2 is YNNKEL (reference sequence). There are 14 residues in the CDR3. Trimming removed 3 bases from V and 5 bases from J, with 14 bases in between.

This clonotype was observed many times. This chain joins TRBV27 and TRBJ1-4; D might be TRBD1 (5 bases). This CDR3 contains 13 residues. CDR1 and CDR2 (germline): MNHEY, SMNVEV (reference sequence). Trimming stripped 0 bases from V and 8 bases from J, with 7 bases between. CDR3 bases: TGTGCCAGCAGTTTATCCGGGGGAGAAAAACTGTTTTTT. Amino acid sequence: CASSLSGGEKLFF.

This clonotype was seen a few times. The V call is TRBV7-9, the J call TRBJ2-5; D tentatively fits TRBD1 or TRBD2 (6 bases each). The CDR3 is 16 amino acids. Germline CDR1 reads SEHNR; CDR2 reads FQNEAQ (reference sequence). Trimming shortened V by 4 bases and J by 7 bases, and 22 bases separated the two germline ends. In DNA form, the CDR3 reads TGTGCCAGCAGCTCACCTGGCGGGACAACCAAAGGGACCCAGTACTTC. Translating gives CASSSPGGTTKGTQYF.

This rearrangement joins TRBV7-2 to TRBJ2-5; 9 positions match TRBD1. V was pared by 3 bases and J by 5 bases, with 4 bases of the junction left unmatched. Germline CDR1 is SGHTA and CDR2 is FQGNSA. This CDR3 spans 14 amino acids. In DNA form, the CDR3 reads TGTGCCAGCAGCTTGGGGACAGGGTATGAGACCCAGTACTTC. Translating gives CASSLGTGYETQYF.

The genes are TRBV5-1 and TRBJ2-7, with a weak D call TRBD2 (5 bases). Looked up from germline, CDR1 is SGHRS and CDR2 is YFSETQ. This CDR3 contains 15 residues. Trimming took off 4 bases at V and 3 bases at J, with 17 bases between the two ends. The CDR3 reads CASSIEAAPYYEQYF. CDR3 sequence (DNA): TGCGCCAGCAGCATCGAAGCGGCCCCCTACTACGAGCAGTACTTC.

This clonotype was counted only a few times. V and J are TRBV20-1 and TRBJ2-3; 8 positions agree with TRBD1. Germline CDR1 and CDR2: DFQATT and SNEGSKA (reference sequence). V was pared by 7 bases and J by 4 bases, with 7 bases of the junction left unmatched. This CDR3 is built from 13 residues. The CDR3 region has the DNA TGCAGTGGGGAACAGGGGGAGGCAGATACGCAGTATTTT. Translating it yields CSGEQGEADTQYF.

The CDR3 bases are TGTGCCAGCAGTGAACTACAGGGGGTGTATTACGGCTACACCTTC. This translates into CASSELQGVYYGYTF. This rearrangement joins TRBV6-1 to TRBJ1-2, with TRBD1 matching over 8 bases. This CDR3 has 15 residues. Germline trimming cut 2 bases from V and 8 bases from J; bases unmatched to any gene: 10. The germline gives CDR1 MNHNS, CDR2 SASEGT.

The V gene is TRBV7-9, the J gene TRBJ1-1; 11 bases align to TRBD1. The V gene's germline CDR1 is SEHNR and CDR2 FQNEAQ (reference sequence). The CDR3 sequence is 17 residues long. The V segment lost 4 bases and the J segment 0 bases; nucleotides outside the gene matches: 7. CDR3: CASSSGTGGALNTEAFF. CDR3 bases: TGTGCCAGCAGCTCTGGGACAGGGGGGGCGTTGAACACTGAAGCTTTCTTT.

This chain connects TRBV28 to TRBJ2-5, with 8 bases aligning to TRBD1. This CDR3 has 15 residues. After removal of 6 bases from V and 4 bases from J, the junction contained 10 bases not matched to a gene. Germline CDR1 is MDHEN and CDR2 is SYDVKM. The CDR3: CASRMDRARRETQYF. For the CDR3, the DNA is TGTGCCAGCAGAATGGACAGGGCGCGGAGAGAGACCCAGTACTTC.

This clonotype was recorded many times. The J gene is TRBJ2-6, the V gene TRBV7-2; D unclear. Germline V gives CDR1 SGHTA, CDR2 FQGNSA. CDR3 size: 15 residues. The V and J ends lost 3 bases and 1 base respectively, with 7 bases between them. The CDR3 loop is CASSFFFSGANVLTF. CDR3 sequence (DNA): TGTGCCAGCAGCTTCTTTTTTTCTGGGGCCAACGTCCTGACTTTC.

This clonotype was observed a handful of times. J is TRBJ2-1 and V is TRBV27, with D tentatively TRBD2 (6 bases). Trimming stripped 5 bases from V and 4 bases from J, with 15 bases between. The V gene's germline CDR1 is MNHEY and CDR2 SMNVEV (reference sequence). This CDR3 is 15 amino acids long. The CDR3 nucleotides are TGTGCCAGCAGTCCCCCCGGGAGTCCTTACAATGAGCAGTTCTTC. Translated: CASSPPGSPYNEQFF.

This rearrangement joins TRBV25-1 to TRBJ2-1; D is possibly TRBD2 (6 bases). Trimming took 3 bases from V and 0 from J, leaving 18 bases between them. The CDR3 is 18 residues long. Germline V lookup: CDR1 MGHDK, CDR2 SYGVNS. The chain's CDR3 is CASSDTGRGLFSYNEQFF. The CDR3 DNA reads TGTGCCAGCAGTGATACGGGGCGGGGCCTTTTCTCCTACAATGAGCAGTTCTTC.

This clonotype showed up just a few times. The chain carries TRBV7-9 and TRBJ2-3; 7 nucleotides match TRBD2. Per germline, CDR1 SEHNR and CDR2 FQNEAQ (reference sequence). Trimming at V came to 5 bases and at J to 2 bases, leaving 4 bases not matched to a gene. The CDR3 contains 14 residues. The CDR3 DNA is TGTGCCAGCAGCCCGAGCGGGAACACAGATACGCAGTATTTT. Translated, it gives CASSPSGNTDTQYF.